The entry below describes one T cell receptor (beta chain). The data stem from a study of blood T cell repertoires in COVID-19. Looking at the study overall: Spain, Italy and the United States supplied samples that represented acute and convalescent COVID-19. T cells, B-cell-depleted T cells, or PBMCs provided the cDNA or gDNA that served as material.

This CDR3 has 18 residues. Germline V gene data show CDR1 as SGDLS and CDR2 as YYNGEE. The V gene lost 3 bases and the J gene lost 0 bases, with 21 bases spanning the gap. As processed by the authors: Amplification from reference gene primers served as the basis for estimated nucleated cell counts. Some clones are missing from TCRdb's copy, which holds only in-frame ones; the method was immunoSEQ multiplex PCR. That table gives V, J and clone size, and the DNA gave D and trimming. Altogether 200,000 to 250,000 clones are present, approximately 77% being singletons, with the ten largest covering less than 4%.

The sequence derives from a woman of 80 years or more with acute or convalescent COVID-19. The rearrangement links TRBV9 to TRBJ1-1; D possibly corresponds to TRBD1 (5 bases). Sequencing was performed on peripheral blood. The CDR3: CASSAGDLGVLVNTEAFF. CDR3 in DNA: TGTGCCAGCAGCGCGGGGGACTTAGGGGTGTTAGTGAACACTGAAGCTTTCTTT.